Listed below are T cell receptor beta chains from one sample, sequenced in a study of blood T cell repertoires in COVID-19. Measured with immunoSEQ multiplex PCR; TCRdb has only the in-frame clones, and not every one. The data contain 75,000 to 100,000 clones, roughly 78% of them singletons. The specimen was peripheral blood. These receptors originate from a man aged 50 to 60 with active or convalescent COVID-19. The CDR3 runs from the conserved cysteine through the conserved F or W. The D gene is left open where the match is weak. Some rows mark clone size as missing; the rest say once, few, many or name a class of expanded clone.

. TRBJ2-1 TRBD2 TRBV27 CASSPVAGKNEQFF
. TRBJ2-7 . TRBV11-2 CASSPQGTSYEQYF
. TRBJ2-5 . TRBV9 CASSVETGGRGETQYF
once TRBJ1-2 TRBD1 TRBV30 CAWSPTDWTGSKEGYTF
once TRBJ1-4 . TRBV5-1 CASRLTGNNEKLFF
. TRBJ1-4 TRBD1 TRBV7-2 CASRTLTGGGEKLFF
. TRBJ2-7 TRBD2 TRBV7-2 CASSLYLAGSYEQYF
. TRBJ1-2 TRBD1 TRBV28 CASSLGDRGINYGYTF
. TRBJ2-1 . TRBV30 CACNLLDTYNEQFF
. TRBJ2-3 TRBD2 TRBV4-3 CASSPGLAGTDTQYF
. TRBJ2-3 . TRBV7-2 CASSRDTTSTDTQYF
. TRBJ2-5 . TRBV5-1 CASSGPGEETQYF
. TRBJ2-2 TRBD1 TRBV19 CASSTGQPTGELFF
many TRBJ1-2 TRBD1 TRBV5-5 CASSSDRVYGYTF
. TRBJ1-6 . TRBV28 CASSYWGTLERPLHF
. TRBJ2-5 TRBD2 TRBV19 CASTLSISSGGTQYF
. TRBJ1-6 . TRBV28 CASSLIGANSPLHF
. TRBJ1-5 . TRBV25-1 CASSSGLNQPQHF
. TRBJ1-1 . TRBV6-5 CASTSAAPGETEAFF
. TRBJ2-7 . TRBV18 CASSPENSNEQYF
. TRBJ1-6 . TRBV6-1 CASSDPSSYNSPLHF
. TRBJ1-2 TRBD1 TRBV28 CASDRTGGFYGYTF
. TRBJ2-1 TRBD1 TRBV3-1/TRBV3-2 CASSPTGGSYNEQFF
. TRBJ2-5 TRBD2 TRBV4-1 CASSQDFTSGGAGETQYF
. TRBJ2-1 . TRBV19 CASSIPGHNEQFF
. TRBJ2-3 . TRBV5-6 CASSLGSENTQYF
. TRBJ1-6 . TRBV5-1 CASSLDGDTNSPLHF
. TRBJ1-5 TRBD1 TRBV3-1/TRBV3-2 CASSQQTGWGNSNQPQHF
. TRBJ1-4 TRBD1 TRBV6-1 CASSEGQGVSEKLFF
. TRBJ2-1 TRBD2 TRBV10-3 CAISDVAGGDYNEQFF
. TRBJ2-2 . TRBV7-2 CASSLAPANTGELFF
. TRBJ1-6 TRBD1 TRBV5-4 CASSLTGTGFSPLHF